This T cell receptor beta chain originates from a study of T-cell reconstitution after alpha-beta-depleted transplantation in children. Points from the study as a whole: The origin of alpha-beta T cells about two months after transplant was reportedly several hundred expanded graft clones. Most T-cell counts and diversity one year after the transplant came from T cells that were newly produced.

During its preparation, the TCRbeta library received unique molecular identifiers. A single record per CDR3 protein comes from TCRdb applying MiXCR to the PCR reads. The sample holds about 980,000 distinct CDR3 sequences; roughly 29% are singletons and the top ten take over 25%. The V gene lost 3 bases and the J gene lost 9 bases, with 9 bases spanning the gap. Germline V gene lookup returns CDR1 MDHEN and CDR2 SYDVKM. This CDR3 has 12 amino acids. For this clonotype: Its target is unknown.

The sample was PBMCs, mostly from graft donor cells, taken 360 days after TCRalphabeta/CD19-depleted stem cell transplant. The clonotype originates from a boy under three years old who had a stem cell transplant for SCID, so the T cells may come from the graft donor. The chain combines TRBV28 with TRBJ1-5; no firm D call. CDR3 amino acids: CASSFRSAPQHF. The CDR3, as DNA: TGTGCCAGCAGTTTCAGGAGCGCGCCCCAGCATTTT.